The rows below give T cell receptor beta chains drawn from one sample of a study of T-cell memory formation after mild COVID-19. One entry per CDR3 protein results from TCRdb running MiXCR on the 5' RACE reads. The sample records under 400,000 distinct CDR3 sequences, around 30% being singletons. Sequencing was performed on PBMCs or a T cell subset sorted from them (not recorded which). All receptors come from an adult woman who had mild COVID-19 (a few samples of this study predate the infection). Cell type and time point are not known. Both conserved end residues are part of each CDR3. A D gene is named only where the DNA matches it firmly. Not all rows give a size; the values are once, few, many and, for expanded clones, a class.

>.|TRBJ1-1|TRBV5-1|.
TGCGCCAGCAGCTTACCCCCTACCCGGGGCTGGGTCTTT
CASSLPPTRGWVF
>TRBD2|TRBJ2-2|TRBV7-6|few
TGTGCCAGCAGTTATGAGACTAGCGGGGCCACCGGGGAGCTGTTTTTT
CASSYETSGATGELFF
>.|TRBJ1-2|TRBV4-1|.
TGCGCCAGCAGCCAAGGCGGTGGGCAGGAGCACTATGGCTACACCTTC
CASSQGGGQEHYGYTF
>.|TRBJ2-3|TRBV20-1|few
TGCAGTGCTAGAGGGGACATAAGCACAGATACGCAGTATTTT
CSARGDISTDTQYF
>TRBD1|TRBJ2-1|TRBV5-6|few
TGTGCCAGCAGCTTGCCCGGGACAGTACGAAATGAGCAGTTCTTC
CASSLPGTVRNEQFF
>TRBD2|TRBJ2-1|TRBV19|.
TGTGCCAGCAGGGGACTAGCGGGGAGGAATGAGCAGTTCTTC
CASRGLAGRNEQFF
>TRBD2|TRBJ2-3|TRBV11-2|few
TGTGCCAGCAGCTTTCGCTCACTAGCGGGGGGCACAGATACGCAGTATTTT
CASSFRSLAGGTDTQYF
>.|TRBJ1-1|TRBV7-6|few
TGTGCCAGCAGCTTTAGAGGCGGAACAGGTGCCACTGAAGCTTTCTTT
CASSFRGGTGATEAFF
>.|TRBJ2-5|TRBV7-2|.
TGTGCCAGCAGCTTACAGACGACAGCTATCGGGGAGACCCAGTACTTC
CASSLQTTAIGETQYF
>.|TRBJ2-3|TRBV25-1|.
TGTGCCAGCAGTAGACTCGTAAATACGCAGTATTTT
CASSRLVNTQYF
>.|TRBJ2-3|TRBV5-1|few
TGCGCCAGCAGCTCCGAGAGAAGCACAGATACGCAGTATTTT
CASSSERSTDTQYF
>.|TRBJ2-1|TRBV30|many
TGTGCCTGGGCCGGCAGGACGCCATACAATGAGCAGTTCTTC
CAWAGRTPYNEQFF
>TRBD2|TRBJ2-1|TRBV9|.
TGTGCCAGCAGCCCTAGGTTGGGGGGAGGGAATGAGCAGTTCTTC
CASSPRLGGGNEQFF
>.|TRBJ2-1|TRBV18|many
TGTGCCAGCAGCCGAGGGAATGAGCAGTTCTTC
CASSRGNEQFF
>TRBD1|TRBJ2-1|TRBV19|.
TGTGCCAGTAAGGGACAGGGTTACAATGAGCAGTTCTTC
CASKGQGYNEQFF
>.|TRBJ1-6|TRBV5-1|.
TGCGCCTCGCGGACAGACAATAATTCACCCCTCCACTTT
CASRTDNNSPLHF
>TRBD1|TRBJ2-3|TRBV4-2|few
TGTGCCAGCAGCCGTGACCCGGGACAGGCGAAGCAGTATTTT
CASSRDPGQAKQYF
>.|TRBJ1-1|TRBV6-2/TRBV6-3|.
TGTGCCAGCAGTTACTCACAGGGCTGGGACACTGAAGCTTTCTTT
CASSYSQGWDTEAFF
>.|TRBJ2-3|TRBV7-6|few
TGTGCCAGCAGCTTAGGAGGGACAACCACAGATACGCAGTATTTT
CASSLGGTTTDTQYF
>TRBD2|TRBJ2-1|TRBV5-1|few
TGCGCCAGCAGTTCGAGGCCGGCGGGGGACAATGAGCAGTTCTTC
CASSSRPAGDNEQFF
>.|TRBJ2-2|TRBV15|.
TGTGCCACCAGCAGAAGAACCGGGGACCCGAACACCGGGGAGCTGTTTTTT
CATSRRTGDPNTGELFF
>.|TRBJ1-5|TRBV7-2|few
TGTGCCAGCAGCTTATCGGTGACAGTTAATCAGCCCCAGCATTTT
CASSLSVTVNQPQHF
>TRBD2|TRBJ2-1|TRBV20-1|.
TGCAGTGCTAGAGATCCACTAGCGGGAGTCGACAATGAGCAGTTCTTC
CSARDPLAGVDNEQFF
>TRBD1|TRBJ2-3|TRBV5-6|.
TGTGCCAGCAGTCAGACAGGGGGCGCCCCAGATACGCAGTATTTT
CASSQTGGAPDTQYF
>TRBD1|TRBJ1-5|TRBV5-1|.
TGCGCCAGCAGCTTGAGCGGGGACAGGAAACCCAAAGAGGGTCAGCCCCAGCATTTT
CASSLSGDRKPKEGQPQHF
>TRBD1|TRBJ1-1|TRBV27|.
TGTGCCAGCAGTCCCCCAGGGGGGTATGGAGTTAACACTGAAGCTTTCTTT
CASSPPGGYGVNTEAFF
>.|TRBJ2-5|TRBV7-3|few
TGTGCCAGCAGCTTAACTAGGGGCGCCCAAGAGACCCAGTACTTC
CASSLTRGAQETQYF
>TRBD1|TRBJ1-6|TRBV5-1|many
TGCGCCAGCAGCTTTGACAGGGGCGGCTATAATTCACCCCTCCACTTT
CASSFDRGGYNSPLHF
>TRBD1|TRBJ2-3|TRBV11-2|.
TGTGCCGACAGGGACGGGTCAGATACGCAGTATTTT
CADRDGSDTQYF
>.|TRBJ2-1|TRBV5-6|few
TGTGCCAGCAGGGCCCGGGGACTCCCCTACAATGAGCAGTTCTTC
CASRARGLPYNEQFF
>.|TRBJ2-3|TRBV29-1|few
TGCAGCGTTAGGGGGAGGGCCACAGATACGCAGTATTTT
CSVRGRATDTQYF
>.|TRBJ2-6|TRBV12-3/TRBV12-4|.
TGTGCCAGCAGACGGGGCTCCTCTGGGGCCAACGTCCTGACTTTC
CASRRGSSGANVLTF
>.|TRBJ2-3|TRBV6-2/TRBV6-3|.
TGTGCCAGCCTTTCGAGGGACCGCACAGATACGCAGTATTTT
CASLSRDRTDTQYF
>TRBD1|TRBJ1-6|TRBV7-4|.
TGTGCCAGCAGCTCGCGAACCGGACAGGGTCTGAATTCACCCCTCCACTTT
CASSSRTGQGLNSPLHF
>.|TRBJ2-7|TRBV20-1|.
TGCAGTGCTAGAGTTCCCGCCGGCGAGCAGTACTTC
CSARVPAGEQYF
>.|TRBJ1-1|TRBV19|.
TGTGCCAGTAGTCCAACAGGGAGATCGTTGCCCGACACTGAAGCTTTCTTT
CASSPTGRSLPDTEAFF
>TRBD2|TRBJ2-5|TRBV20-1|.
TGCAGTGCTAGAGATCCCACACTAGCGGGGGCACGGGAGACCCAGTACTTC
CSARDPTLAGARETQYF
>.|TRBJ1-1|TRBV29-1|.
TGCAGCGTTGATCCAGGGAACACTGAAGCTTTCTTT
CSVDPGNTEAFF
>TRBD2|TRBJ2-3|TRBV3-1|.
TGTGCCGTCTCCTTCGGGACTAAAACAGATACGCAGTATTTT
CAVSFGTKTDTQYF
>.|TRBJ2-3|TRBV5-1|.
TGCGCCAGCAGCCCTGGGGGGAAAGATACGCAGTATTTT
CASSPGGKDTQYF
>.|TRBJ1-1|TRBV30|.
TGTGCCTGGAGTGTACTTCTGAACACTGAAGCTTTCTTT
CAWSVLLNTEAFF
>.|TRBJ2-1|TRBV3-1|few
TGTGCCAGCAGCCAATCGGCTTCAGCCAATGAGCAGTTCTTC
CASSQSASANEQFF
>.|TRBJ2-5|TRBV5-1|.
TGCGCCAGCAGCCCCCTCGACAGGGAGGGAGAGACCCAGTACTTC
CASSPLDREGETQYF
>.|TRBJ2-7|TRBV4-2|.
TGTGCCAGCAGCCAAGATATTGGAGCCTACGAGCAGTACTTC
CASSQDIGAYEQYF
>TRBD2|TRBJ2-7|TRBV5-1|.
TGCGCCAGCAGCTTGGGACTAGCGGGGGGGCTGGTAACCTACGAGCAGTACTTC
CASSLGLAGGLVTYEQYF
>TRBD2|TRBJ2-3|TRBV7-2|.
TGTGCCAGCAGATCAAGCGGGAGTAGCACAGATACGCAGTATTTT
CASRSSGSSTDTQYF